A single sample gave rise to the 31 T cell receptor beta chains below, sequenced in a study of cytomegalovirus exposure and HLA in healthy donors. Using immunoSEQ multiplex PCR, the repertoire was profiled, and TCRdb retains in-frame clones only, with some absent. The data show about 79,000 clones, over 85% seen once. Sequenced sample: PBMCs. Every receptor here comes from a woman in her thirties in good health and CMV-seronegative.

The chain couples TRBV6-1 to TRBJ2-2; no clear D. The CDR3 consists of 12 residues. Per germline, CDR1 MNHNS and CDR2 SASEGT. Between the trimmed V and J ends, which lost 4 bases and 7 bases, there was a span of 7 bases. DNA of the CDR3: TGTGCCAGCAGTGTAACCTACGGGGAGCTGTTTTTT. Encoded protein: CASSVTYGELFF.

This chain connects TRBV30 to TRBJ1-2, with D tentatively TRBD1 (5 bases). Germline lookup yields CDR1 GTSNPN and CDR2 SVGIG (reference sequence). V was trimmed by 0 bases and J by 4 bases, leaving 12 bases between them. The CDR3 is made up of 14 amino acids. The CDR3: CAWSVETESYGYTF. The CDR3, as DNA: TGTGCCTGGAGTGTAGAGACAGAAAGCTATGGCTACACCTTC.

The rearrangement uses TRBV5-1 and TRBJ1-2; 7 bases are shared with TRBD1. Trimming removed 1 base from V and 2 bases from J; junction bases left unmatched: 8. Per germline, CDR1 SGHRS and CDR2 YFSETQ. The CDR3 loop spans 16 amino acids. The CDR3 protein is CASSLSPGQTNYGYTF. In DNA form, the CDR3 reads TGCGCCAGCAGCTTGTCACCGGGACAGACAAACTATGGCTACACCTTC.

The chain is built from TRBV6-6 and TRBJ2-3, with TRBD1 matching over 8 bases. CDR3 length equals 15 residues. Germline V CDR1 and CDR2: MNHNY, SVGAGI (reference sequence). V was clipped by 6 bases and J by 1 base; unmatched bases: 6. The CDR3 nucleotides read TGTGCCAGCAGATTGGACAGGGACGGCACAGATACGCAGTATTTT. It codes for CASRLDRDGTDTQYF.

This chain links TRBV15 with TRBJ2-1, with 7 bases lining up with TRBD2. The germline V gene has CDR1 LNHNV and CDR2 YYDKDF (reference sequence). V was pared by 3 bases and J by 10 bases, with 9 bases of the junction left unmatched. The CDR3 loop spans 14 amino acids. The CDR3 DNA is TGTGCCACCAGCAGGAAGCGGGGCGAGGGGGAGCAGTTCTTC. Translating it yields CATSRKRGEGEQFF. The full variable domain, rest sourced from reference TRBV15 and TRBJ2-1, is DAMVIQNPRYQVTQFGKPVTLSCSQTLNHNVMYWYQQKSSQAPKLLFHYYDKDFNNEADTPDNFQSRRPNTSFCFLDIRSPGLGDTAMYLCATSRKRGEGEQFFGPGTRLTVL.

The chain employs TRBV2 and TRBJ1-5, with 7 bases matching TRBD1. Unmatched junction bases numbered 6, after V lost 6 bases and J lost 4 bases. The CDR3 runs 14 residues. CDR1 and CDR2 from the germline V gene are SNHLY and FYNNEI. The CDR3 coding sequence is TGTGCCAGCAGCTACGACAGGGAAAATCAGCCCCAGCATTTT. Translated, it gives CASSYDRENQPQHF.

This chain links TRBV4-1 with TRBJ2-5; D might be TRBD2 (5 bases). Deletions cut 3 bases from V and 5 bases from J, with 22 bases between. From germline, CDR1 is MGHRA and CDR2 YSYEKL. The CDR3 is made up of 17 amino acids. CDR3 residues: CASSQKFAGHNAETQYF. The CDR3, as DNA: TGCGCCAGCAGCCAGAAGTTTGCGGGCCACAATGCCGAGACCCAGTACTTC.

This clone showed up just once. This sequence joins TRBV30 and TRBJ2-3, with 9 nucleotides matching TRBD1. Trimming removed 7 bases from V and 3 bases from J; junction bases left unmatched: 8. Germline-derived CDR1 and CDR2 are GTSNPN and SVGIG (reference sequence). This CDR3 is 14 amino acids long. The CDR3, as DNA: TGTGCCTACCGGGACAGGGTGAGGACAGATACGCAGTATTTT. This gives the protein CAYRDRVRTDTQYF.

The chain recombines TRBV4-2 with TRBJ1-3; D gene unclear. This CDR3 spans 15 amino acids. Per germline, CDR1 LGHNA and CDR2 YNFKEQ. The V end lost 0 bases, the J end lost 0 bases, and 6 bases lay between the germline ends. In DNA, the CDR3 is TGTGCCAGCAGCCAAGAGGCCTCCTCTGGAAACACCATATATTTT. Its protein is CASSQEASSGNTIYF.

This chain uses TRBV19 with TRBJ2-3, with D possibly matching TRBD1 (5 bases). Trimming removed 3 bases at V and 1 base at J, with 11 bases between. The germline V gene encodes CDR1 LNHDA and CDR2 SQIVND (reference sequence). The CDR3 sequence is 15 residues long. CDR3 in DNA: TGTGCCAGTAGTATCGGGCAGGGCGGCACAGATACGCAGTATTTT. Translating gives CASSIGQGGTDTQYF.

V gene TRBV4-3 combines with J gene TRBJ2-7; 8 nucleotides line up with TRBD1. This CDR3 comprises 14 residues. The V gene end was trimmed by 5 bases and the J gene end by 4 bases; junction bases not matched to a gene: 7. The germline gives CDR1 LGHNA, CDR2 YSLEER. The chain's CDR3 is CASSLRTGTYEQYF. In DNA form, the CDR3 reads TGCGCCAGCAGCTTACGGACAGGGACTTACGAGCAGTACTTC.

V usage is TRBV20-1 and J usage is TRBJ1-5; D call uncertain. Trimming removed 1 base from V and 6 bases from J, with 4 bases in between. Germline lookup yields CDR1 DFQATT and CDR2 SNEGSKA (reference sequence). The length of the CDR3 is 11 residues. The CDR3 nucleotides read TGCAGTGCTAGAGCGGGTCAGCCCCAGCATTTT. It encodes CSARAGQPQHF.

The chain combines TRBV9 with TRBJ2-7; TRBD2 agrees at 8 bases. With 0 bases clipped from V and 2 bases from J, the junction kept 4 bases outside the gene matches. This CDR3 spans 15 amino acids. CDR1 is SGDLS and CDR2 is YYNGEE in the germline V gene. The CDR3 loop is CASSVDVGRAYEQYF. CDR3 nucleotide sequence: TGTGCCAGCAGCGTAGATGTCGGGAGGGCCTACGAGCAGTACTTC.

J is TRBJ1-2 and V is TRBV25-1; possible D gene TRBD1, 6 bases. Between the trimmed V and J ends, which lost 9 bases and 4 bases, there was a span of 15 bases. The CDR3 has 13 residues. Germline-derived CDR1 and CDR2 are MGHDK and SYGVNS. CDR3 DNA: TGTGCCAGTAGGCGGGGGGGGGCCTATGGCTACACCTTC. Translating gives CASRRGGAYGYTF.

The genes are TRBV5-1 and TRBJ2-7; 9 bases fit TRBD1. The CDR3 length is 15 residues. The V segment lost 4 bases and the J segment 3 bases; nucleotides outside the gene matches: 8. CDR1 and CDR2 (germline): SGHRS, YFSETQ. CDR3 region: CASSLNRGRSYEQYF. The CDR3 DNA sequence: TGCGCCAGCAGCCTTAACAGGGGGCGCAGCTACGAGCAGTACTTC.

The V call is TRBV7-9, the J call TRBJ1-2; 9 positions agree with TRBD1. From germline, CDR1 is SEHNR and CDR2 FQNEAQ (reference sequence). The CDR3 runs to 13 residues. Unmatched junction bases numbered 5, after V lost 4 bases and J lost 8 bases. The CDR3 DNA follows: TGTGCCAGCAGCTCGGGACAGGGCTTAGGCTACACCTTC. Amino acid sequence: CASSSGQGLGYTF.

The CDR3 nucleotides are TGTGCCAGCAGTTCGACTTACAATGAGCAGTTCTTC. Its protein is CASSSTYNEQFF. This chain uses TRBV27 with TRBJ2-1; unclear D gene. V lost 4 bases and J lost 4, with 5 bases in between. This CDR3 is 12 amino acids long. Per germline, CDR1 MNHEY and CDR2 SMNVEV (reference sequence).

For this clone: Different DNA sequences within this sample yield the same CDR3. The chain combines TRBV28 with TRBJ1-2; possible D gene TRBD1, 6 bases. Looked up from germline, CDR1 is MDHEN and CDR2 is SYDVKM. V was pared by 6 bases and J by 4 bases, with 12 bases between. The CDR3 extends over 13 amino acids. The CDR3 DNA follows: TGTGCCAGCAGCACAGGGCTCGGCTATGGCTACACCTTC. This gives the protein CASSTGLGYGYTF.

The CDR3 spells CASSIGTLMGNQPQHF. The CDR3 coding sequence is TGTGCCAGCAGTATTGGGACTCTAATGGGCAATCAGCCCCAGCATTTT. This chain links TRBV28 with TRBJ1-5; tentative D call: TRBD1 (5 bases). The germline CDR1 and CDR2 sequences are MDHEN and SYDVKM. CDR3 length: 16 amino acids. The V gene lost 5 bases and the J gene lost 2 bases, with 16 bases spanning the gap.

The chain recombines TRBV30 with TRBJ1-5; TRBD1 is a possible D gene (5 bases). The length of the CDR3 is 16 residues. Trimming cost V 3 bases and J 7 bases, with 22 bases left between them. Germline CDR1 is GTSNPN and CDR2 is SVGIG (reference sequence). The CDR3 coding sequence is TGTGCCTGGAGCAACGCACCTCAGGAAAGGGGACAGCCCCAGCATTTT. It translates to CAWSNAPQERGQPQHF.

This rearrangement joins TRBV6-5 to TRBJ1-2, with D possibly matching TRBD1 (6 bases). The germline V gene has CDR1 MNHEY and CDR2 SVGAGI. V lost 6 bases, J lost 4 bases, and 15 bases lay in between. This CDR3 spans 14 amino acids. The DNA for the CDR3 is TGTGCCAGCAGAATAACAGGGAAGGGCTATGGCTACACCTTC. Its protein is CASRITGKGYGYTF.

V usage is TRBV6-5 and J usage is TRBJ2-1; a possible D gene is TRBD2 (5 bases). The germline CDR1 and CDR2 sequences are MNHEY and SVGAGI. The CDR3 runs to 15 residues. Trimming left V 6 bases short and J 3 bases short, with 15 bases between. The CDR3 DNA sequence: TGTGCCAGCAGAGAGGGATTACTGGTCTACAATGAGCAGTTCTTC. Its translation is CASREGLLVYNEQFF.

The chain links TRBV30 to TRBJ1-5, with a tentative D call TRBD1 (6 bases). Germline lookup yields CDR1 GTSNPN and CDR2 SVGIG (reference sequence). Trimming took off 1 base at V and 4 bases at J, with 8 bases between the two ends. CDR3 length: 13 residues. This CDR3 is CAWSGQGNQPQHF. The CDR3 region has the DNA TGTGCCTGGAGTGGGCAGGGGAATCAGCCCCAGCATTTT.

The chain links TRBV4-3 to TRBJ1-5; no reliable D call. The V gene lost 4 bases and the J gene lost 0 bases, with 10 bases spanning the gap. The CDR3 is 15 amino acids. Germline V gene lookup returns CDR1 LGHNA and CDR2 YSLEER. DNA for the CDR3: TGCGCCAGCAGCCCGAAAGGAGATAGCAATCAGCCCCAGCATTTT. This sequence encodes CASSPKGDSNQPQHF.

V and J are TRBV11-3 and TRBJ2-1; 9 nucleotides match TRBD2. The V gene end was trimmed by 5 bases and the J gene end by 9 bases; junction bases not matched to a gene: 11. The germline CDR1 and CDR2 sequences are SGHNT and YENEEA. The CDR3 contains 15 residues. The CDR3 region has the DNA TGTGCCAGCAGCCGACTAGCGGTCGGGGGGGCTGAGCAGTTCTTC. Translation gives CASSRLAVGGAEQFF. Full variable domain (outside the CDR3, taken from reference TRBV11-3 and TRBJ2-1): EAGVVQSPRYKIIEKKQPVAFWCNPISGHNTLYWYLQNLGQGPELLIRYENEEAVDDSQLPKDRFSAERLKGVDSTLKIQPAELGDSAVYLCASSRLAVGGAEQFFGPGTRLTVL.

The CDR3 region has the DNA TGCGCCAGCAGCCAAGATTTTAGGAGGGGCGAGACCCAGTACTTC. Translated: CASSQDFRRGETQYF. The J gene is TRBJ2-5, the V gene TRBV4-1; a possible D gene is TRBD2 (6 bases). The germline V and J ends were trimmed by 0 bases and 5 bases, with 13 bases remaining between them. Per germline, CDR1 MGHRA and CDR2 YSYEKL. The CDR3 has 15 amino acids.

The gene calls are TRBV2 and TRBJ1-2; 8 bases line up with TRBD1. The CDR3 has 14 residues. Germline CDR1 is SNHLY and CDR2 is FYNNEI. V lost 7 bases to trimming and J lost 1 base; unmatched junction nucleotides: 5. CDR3 region: CASISRGLNYGYTF. The CDR3 DNA sequence: TGTGCCAGCATCAGCAGGGGGCTTAACTATGGCTACACCTTC.

In this sample, this clone turned up once. CDR3 loop: CAWRGDRSSYEQYF. The CDR3 DNA follows: TGTGCCTGGAGGGGGGACAGGAGCTCCTACGAGCAGTACTTC. The rearrangement joins TRBV30 to TRBJ2-7; 8 nucleotides line up with TRBD1. The V segment lost 3 bases and the J segment 0 bases; nucleotides outside the gene matches: 4. The CDR3 loop spans 14 amino acids. Germline CDR1 reads GTSNPN; CDR2 reads SVGIG (reference sequence).

The rearrangement uses TRBV30 and TRBJ2-7; 11 nucleotides line up with TRBD1. Germline V gives CDR1 GTSNPN, CDR2 SVGIG (reference sequence). Trimming at V came to 2 bases and at J to 1 base, leaving 4 bases not matched to a gene. The CDR3 is 15 amino acids. CDR3 nucleotide sequence: TGTGCCTGGAGTTACGGGACAGGGGGGTCCTACGAGCAGTACTTC. Protein: CAWSYGTGGSYEQYF.

CDR3 sequence reads: CASSREKGVSYEQYF. CDR3 coding DNA: TGCGCCAGCAGCCGGGAAAAGGGGGTTTCCTACGAGCAGTACTTC. The J gene is TRBJ2-7, the V gene TRBV4-3; possibly TRBD1 for D (6 bases). CDR1 and CDR2 from the germline V gene are LGHNA and YSLEER. The CDR3 is made up of 15 amino acids. V lost 4 bases to trimming and J lost 1 base, with 14 bases between them.

This chain uses TRBV5-1 with TRBJ1-1; D possibly corresponds to TRBD1 (6 bases). The V end lost 4 bases, the J end lost 0 bases, and 13 bases lay between the germline ends. This CDR3 contains 15 residues. Germline V gene lookup returns CDR1 SGHRS and CDR2 YFSETQ. Written as DNA, the CDR3 is TGCGCCAGCAGCCTATCGGGGGGGCTGAACACTGAAGCTTTCTTT. Translating gives CASSLSGGLNTEAFF.